Presented here are 30 T cell receptor beta chains from one specimen sequenced in a study of blood T cell repertoires in COVID-19. Profiling relied on immunoSEQ multiplex PCR, and the TCRdb table lists in-frame clones only, not all of them. Of 50,000 to 80,000 clones listed, around nine tenths are singletons. Sequencing input: PBMCs or T cells enriched from blood (not recorded which). These receptors all come from a woman in her 40s who had recovered from COVID-19.

V usage is TRBV3-1 (or the pseudogene TRBV3-2) and J usage is TRBJ1-2; D remains ambiguous. The germline gives CDR1 LGHDT, CDR2 YNNKEL (reference sequence). V lost 0 bases and J 0 bases, leaving 11 bases between the germline ends. The CDR3 totals 16 residues. CDR3 region: CASSQDLRASNYGYTF. CDR3 in DNA: TGTGCCAGCAGCCAAGATCTGAGGGCATCTAACTATGGCTACACCTTC.

This chain links TRBV3-1 (or the pseudogene TRBV3-2) with TRBJ2-1, with 12 bases lining up with TRBD2. Trimming at V came to 4 bases and at J to 3 bases, leaving 7 bases not matched to a gene. This CDR3 has 17 amino acids. Germline CDR1 and CDR2: LGHDT and YNNKEL (reference sequence). DNA of the CDR3: TGTGCCAGCAGCCCCCGACTAGCGGGGGCCCTCTACAATGAGCAGTTCTTC. Translating it yields CASSPRLAGALYNEQFF.

This clone showed up just once. The genes are TRBV19 and TRBJ1-5, with 12 bases aligning to TRBD1. The CDR3 length is 15 residues. Germline loops: CDR1 LNHDA, CDR2 SQIVND (reference sequence). Unmatched junction bases numbered 12, after V lost 10 bases and J lost 8 bases. The CDR3 loop reads CAISIGTGGVEPQHF. The CDR3 DNA reads TGTGCCATCAGTATAGGGACAGGGGGCGTGGAGCCCCAGCATTTT. The variable domain in full, completed from reference TRBV19 and TRBJ1-5, reads DGGITQSPKYLFRKEGQNVTLSCEQNLNHDAMYWYRQDPGQGLRLIYYSQIVNDFQKGDIAEGYSVSREKKESFPLTVTSAQKNPTAFYLCAISIGTGGVEPQHFGDGTRLSIL.

V is TRBV3-1 (or the pseudogene TRBV3-2) and J is TRBJ2-3; 10 positions agree with TRBD2. CDR3 length equals 19 residues. V shed 4 bases and J 2 bases; nucleotides not matched to a gene: 15. In germline, CDR1 is LGHDT, CDR2 YNNKEL (reference sequence). CDR3 bases: TGTGCCAGCAGCCGCCAGCGGGGGGGCAATTTAAGGTTCACAGATACGCAGTATTTT. This gives the protein CASSRQRGGNLRFTDTQYF.

The genes are TRBV7-6 and TRBJ1-4, with a tentative D call TRBD1 (5 bases). CDR3 length: 19 amino acids. Germline V gene data show CDR1 as SGHVS and CDR2 as FNYEAQ. V was cut by 5 bases and J by 0 bases, with 22 bases left in between. CDR3 nucleotides: TGTGCCAGCAGCCCCTCCTCCGGGGGGATCGGACCAACTAATGAAAAACTGTTTTTT. Translated, it gives CASSPSSGGIGPTNEKLFF.

V is TRBV5-6 and J is TRBJ2-3, with 12 bases identical to TRBD1. The CDR3 has 19 residues. Germline CDR1 and CDR2: SGHDT and YYEEEE. The V gene end was trimmed by 1 base and the J gene end by 3 bases; junction bases not matched to a gene: 12. The CDR3, as DNA: TGTGCCAGCAGCTTGATGGCGTTTTTGGGACAGGGGGCAACAGATACGCAGTATTTT. Protein product: CASSLMAFLGQGATDTQYF.

The chain has TRBV6-5 and TRBJ1-5; tentative D call: TRBD1 (5 bases). This CDR3 has 12 residues. The V end lost 11 bases, the J end lost 3 bases, and 11 bases lay between the germline ends. Germline assignment: CDR1 MNHEY and CDR2 SVGAGI. The CDR3 reads CAVRDLNQPQHF. The CDR3, as DNA: TGTGCCGTCAGGGATCTCAATCAGCCCCAGCATTTT.

This chain uses TRBV7-8 with TRBJ2-7; D uncertain. CDR1 and CDR2 from the germline V gene are SGHVS and FQNEAQ. The CDR3 totals 14 residues. V lost 1 base to trimming and J lost 5 bases, with 12 bases between them. CDR3 protein: CASSLEVASNEQYF. In DNA, the CDR3 is TGTGCCAGCAGCTTAGAAGTGGCTAGTAACGAGCAGTACTTC.

This chain links TRBV5-1 with TRBJ1-6; D may be TRBD1 (6 bases). This CDR3 spans 16 amino acids. Germline V CDR1 and CDR2: SGHRS, YFSETQ. V lost 4 bases and J lost 5, with 16 bases in between. CDR3 sequence reads: CASSPETGLNNSPLHF. In nucleotides, the CDR3 is TGCGCCAGCAGCCCGGAAACAGGGCTAAATAATTCACCCCTCCACTTT.

This clone was seen a handful of times. This rearrangement joins TRBV4-1 to TRBJ1-2, with 7 bases fitting TRBD1. The CDR3 is made up of 14 amino acids. Germline V CDR1 and CDR2: MGHRA, YSYEKL. With 4 bases clipped from V and 7 bases from J, the junction kept 9 bases outside the gene matches. The CDR3 DNA is TGCGCCAGCAGCCTAAGACAGGGCGCCCCTGGCTACACCTTC. This translates into CASSLRQGAPGYTF.

The chain employs TRBV18 and TRBJ2-7; TRBD1 is a possible D gene (6 bases). V was cut by 4 bases and J by 3 bases, with 10 bases left in between. The CDR3 runs 13 residues. Germline CDR1 KGHSH, CDR2 LQKENI. The CDR3 DNA follows: TGTGCCAGCTCACGAGGACAGTACTACGAGCAGTACTTC. Translated, it gives CASSRGQYYEQYF. Using reference TRBV18 and TRBJ2-7 for the parts outside the CDR3, the full variable domain is NAGVMQNPRHLVRRRGQEARLRCSPMKGHSHVYWYRQLPEEGLKFMVYLQKENIIDESGMPKERFSAEFPKEGPSILRIQQVVRGDSAAYFCASSRGQYYEQYFGPGTRLTVT.

The genes are TRBV5-1 and TRBJ2-1, with TRBD2 matching over 10 bases. Germline loops: CDR1 SGHRS, CDR2 YFSETQ. The J segment lost 2 bases and the V segment lost 4 bases, leaving 6 bases of the junction unmatched. There are 16 residues in the CDR3. The DNA of the CDR3 is TGCGCCAGCAGCACCTACAGCGGGGGGGCCTACAATGAGCAGTTCTTC. Translation gives CASSTYSGGAYNEQFF. Drawing the rest from reference TRBV5-1 and TRBJ2-1, the complete variable domain is KAGVTQTPRYLIKTRGQQVTLSCSPISGHRSVSWYQQTPGQGLQFLFEYFSETQRNKGNFPGRFSGRQFSNSRSEMNVSTLELGDSALYLCASSTYSGGAYNEQFFGPGTRLTVL.

The chain carries TRBV14 and TRBJ1-2; 8 nucleotides agree with TRBD1. Germline trimming cut 0 bases from V and 3 bases from J; bases unmatched to any gene: 0. The CDR3 runs to 14 residues. Looked up from germline, CDR1 is SGHDN and CDR2 is FVKESK. The CDR3 loop is CASSQETGDYGYTF. In DNA, the CDR3 is TGTGCCAGCAGCCAAGAGACAGGGGACTATGGCTACACCTTC.

The DNA of the CDR3 is TGCGCCAGCAGCAAGGACACAACTGCAACTAATGAAAAACTGTTTTTT. Its translation: CASSKDTTATNEKLFF. This chain connects TRBV5-1 to TRBJ1-4; D perhaps matches TRBD1 (5 bases). The V and J ends lost 4 bases and 0 bases respectively, with 13 bases between them. Germline values: CDR1 SGHRS, CDR2 YFSETQ. This CDR3 has 16 amino acids.

This clone was observed a handful of times. The chain has TRBV19 and TRBJ1-5, with D possibly matching TRBD1 (5 bases). From germline, CDR1 is LNHDA and CDR2 SQIVND (reference sequence). The CDR3 spans 15 residues. The germline V and J ends were trimmed by 6 bases and 0 bases, with 12 bases remaining between them. CDR3 in DNA: TGTGCCAGTAGAAGGGGCCGTTATAGCAATCAGCCCCAGCATTTT. Protein sequence: CASRRGRYSNQPQHF.

The chain joins TRBV6-5 to TRBJ1-2; 7 bases map to TRBD1. The CDR3 is 16 amino acids. Trimming took 2 bases from V and 3 from J; bases not matched to a gene: 9. Germline V gene sequence: CDR1 MNHEY, CDR2 SVGAGI. CDR3 region: CASSYHSIGGDYGYTF. The DNA of the CDR3 is TGTGCCAGCAGTTACCATTCTATAGGGGGCGACTATGGCTACACCTTC.

The chain has TRBV3-1 (or the pseudogene TRBV3-2) and TRBJ1-1; tentatively, D is TRBD1 (5 bases). This CDR3 has 15 amino acids. The germline CDR1 and CDR2 sequences are LGHDT and YNNKEL (reference sequence). Trimming cost V 2 bases and J 2 bases, with 12 bases left between them. The CDR3 here is CASSQSWGLNTEAFF. The CDR3 nucleotides are TGTGCCAGCAGCCAAAGTTGGGGCCTCAACACTGAAGCTTTCTTT.

V and J are TRBV19 and TRBJ2-7; 11 bases align to TRBD1. Germline assignment: CDR1 LNHDA and CDR2 SQIVND (reference sequence). Unmatched junction bases numbered 3, after V lost 5 bases and J lost 6 bases. This CDR3 is built from 13 residues. The CDR3, as DNA: TGTGCCAGTAGTTGGGGGACAGGGGGCGAGCAGTACTTC. It codes for CASSWGTGGEQYF.

This clone was detected once. The chain couples TRBV7-8 to TRBJ1-4; 7 bases line up with TRBD1. The CDR3 has 15 amino acids. J lost 8 bases, V lost 5 bases, and 11 bases had no gene match. Per the germline V gene, CDR1 is SGHVS and CDR2 is FQNEAQ. Here the CDR3 DNA reads TGTGCCAGCAGCGGTACAGGGGCCCGCGGGGAAAAACTGTTTTTT. It translates to CASSGTGARGEKLFF.

V gene TRBV19 combines with J gene TRBJ2-7, with a possible D match to TRBD2 (5 bases). Per germline, CDR1 LNHDA and CDR2 SQIVND (reference sequence). The CDR3 is made up of 13 amino acids. V was shortened by 3 bases and J by 6 bases, with 12 bases between the two germline ends. CDR3 sequence (DNA): TGTGCCAGTAGTATGGCTGGAGGAGTCGAGCAGTACTTC. It specifies CASSMAGGVEQYF.

Here the CDR3 reads CASSSIEGVTDTQYF. The CDR3 DNA follows: TGTGCCAGCAGCTCCATTGAAGGGGTCACAGATACGCAGTATTTT. The chain couples TRBV5-6 to TRBJ2-3; D is possibly TRBD1 (5 bases). Germline-derived CDR1 and CDR2 are SGHDT and YYEEEE. Trimming left V 3 bases short and J 2 bases short, with 13 bases between. The CDR3 is 15 residues long.

The rearrangement joins TRBV20-1 to TRBJ2-1; 8 nucleotides line up with TRBD2. The CDR3 is 15 residues long. Germline-derived CDR1 and CDR2 are DFQATT and SNEGSKA (reference sequence). The V and J ends lost 3 bases and 4 bases, in that order; junction bases with no gene match: 8. For the CDR3, the DNA is TGCAGTGCTAGTCCTTCGGCGGGGGGATACAATGAGCAGTTCTTC. This gives the protein CSASPSAGGYNEQFF.

This clone was seen a single time. This chain joins TRBV4-2 and TRBJ2-5, with 9 bases fitting TRBD1. The CDR3 is made up of 17 amino acids. Germline V CDR1 and CDR2: LGHNA, YNFKEQ. V lost 0 bases and J lost 8; bases outside the gene matches: 13. The DNA of the CDR3 is TGTGCCAGCAGCCAAGATGGAAACAGGGGGCAAACTCCCACCCAGTACTTC. Residues: CASSQDGNRGQTPTQYF.

This chain links TRBV9 with TRBJ2-6; D perhaps matches TRBD1 (7 bases). The CDR3 spans 16 residues. CDR1 and CDR2 from the germline V gene are SGDLS and YYNGEE. Trimming removed 7 bases at V and 1 base at J, with 15 bases between. CDR3 DNA: TGTGCCAGCCGTGGCAGGGGGAGGTCTGGGGCCAACGTCCTGACTTTC. As protein: CASRGRGRSGANVLTF.

This chain uses TRBV6-5 with TRBJ1-2, with 9 bases fitting TRBD1. This CDR3 has 14 residues. Trimming at V came to 6 bases and at J to 10 bases, leaving 12 bases not matched to a gene. Germline V gene sequence: CDR1 MNHEY, CDR2 SVGAGI. CDR3 sequence: CASSPGQGRVIYTF. The CDR3 DNA follows: TGTGCCAGCAGCCCCGGACAGGGGCGAGTCATCTACACCTTC.

The CDR3 loop reads CATSSGTSGKGADTQYF. The DNA of the CDR3 is TGTGCCACCAGCAGTGGGACTAGCGGGAAAGGGGCAGATACGCAGTATTTT. The V call is TRBV15, the J call TRBJ2-3; 13 positions agree with TRBD2. This CDR3 is 17 amino acids long. The J segment lost 4 bases and the V segment lost 3 bases, leaving 7 bases of the junction unmatched. CDR1 is LNHNV and CDR2 is YYDKDF in the germline V gene (reference sequence). Drawing the rest from reference TRBV15 and TRBJ2-3, the complete variable domain is DAMVIQNPRYQVTQFGKPVTLSCSQTLNHNVMYWYQQKSSQAPKLLFHYYDKDFNNEADTPDNFQSRRPNTSFCFLDIRSPGLGDTAMYLCATSSGTSGKGADTQYFGPGTRLTVL.

The V gene is TRBV5-4, the J gene TRBJ2-7, with 7 nucleotides matching TRBD1. With V trimmed by 4 bases and J by 6 bases, 10 bases remained unmatched. The CDR3 length is 14 residues. Looked up from germline, CDR1 is SGHNT and CDR2 is YYREEE (reference sequence). CDR3 amino acids: CASSLGTAWGEQYF. The CDR3 DNA is TGTGCCAGCAGCCTAGGGACAGCTTGGGGCGAGCAGTACTTC.

This chain joins TRBV7-6 and TRBJ1-3; possible D gene TRBD1, 5 bases. CDR1 and CDR2 (germline): SGHVS, FNYEAQ. V lost 7 bases and J 0 bases, leaving 7 bases between the germline ends. The CDR3 covers 13 residues. DNA for the CDR3: TGTGCCAGCATAGGGGTCTCTGGAAACACCATATATTTT. The encoded protein is CASIGVSGNTIYF.

The chain carries TRBV5-1 and TRBJ1-3; tentative D call: TRBD1 (5 bases). Trimming removed 1 base at V and 9 bases at J, with 14 bases between. CDR1 SGHRS and CDR2 YFSETQ come from the germline V gene. The CDR3 extends over 14 amino acids. The chain's CDR3 is CASSLSQDAATIYF. In nucleotides, the CDR3 is TGCGCCAGCAGCTTGTCACAGGACGCAGCCACCATATATTTT.

This clone was seen more than once but under ten times. This rearrangement joins TRBV27 to TRBJ1-1; D uncertain. CDR1 is MNHEY, CDR2 SMNVEV, per germline (reference sequence). Trimming removed 4 bases at V and 10 bases at J, with 13 bases between. The CDR3 spans 12 residues. DNA of the CDR3: TGTGCCAGCAGTTCAGGTGGACTAGGAGCTTTCTTT. This sequence encodes CASSSGGLGAFF.